This T cell receptor beta chain derives from a study of T-cell reconstitution after alpha-beta-depleted transplantation in children. A library of TCRbeta sequences, prepared with unique molecular identifiers, was generated. TCRdb used MiXCR to reprocess the PCR reads, holding one entry per CDR3 protein. The sample yields about 610,000 distinct CDR3 sequences, about 10% seen once. The CDR3 loop spans 17 amino acids. Per the germline V gene, CDR1 is SGHRS and CDR2 is YFSETQ. V usage is TRBV5-1 and J usage is TRBJ2-1; D may match TRBD1 or TRBD2 (6 bases each). The DNA end is more similar to TRBJ2-7, so the J call may be wrong. Material: PBMCs from the stem cell graft donor, obtained from the stem cell graft. This sequence originates from a human donor who donated a stem cell graft to a child with acute myeloid leukemia. CDR3 in amino acids: CASSAHIQEGGVREQYF. The CDR3 DNA reads TGCGCCAGCAGCGCCCATATCCAGGAGGGGGGTGTTCGTGAGCAGTACTTC.